This is a list of T cell receptor beta chains from one sample in a study of T cell repertoires in cytomegalovirus infection. In TCRdb, the reads were re-called with MiXCR into one record per CDR3 protein. The repertoire holds some 680,000 distinct CDR3 sequences, with 35% to 45% as singletons. What was sequenced was PBMCs. These receptors all come from a human donor in good health (CMV status not recorded). Some clones in this sample may be carry-over from other donors' samples. Each CDR3 is given without its conserved first and last residue. Each record gives: CDR3 protein, clone size, D gene, V gene, J gene, CDR3 length. D genes are given only for firm matches. Clone size is given for some rows only: seen once, a few or many times, or a class if the clone is expanded.

CDR3aa: ASTYMGQGDRTYEQY; abundance: .; d_gene: TRBD1; v_gene: TRBV6-6; j_gene: TRBJ2-7; len: 15
CDR3aa: ASIGRTEAF; abundance: .; d_gene: .; v_gene: TRBV19; j_gene: TRBJ1-1; len: 9
CDR3aa: ASSSRDRDPLGTQY; abundance: few; d_gene: TRBD1; v_gene: TRBV5-6; j_gene: TRBJ2-3; len: 14
CDR3aa: ASTAPRTGNYGYT; abundance: .; d_gene: TRBD1; v_gene: TRBV6-6; j_gene: TRBJ1-2; len: 13
CDR3aa: SASGGLLH; abundance: .; d_gene: .; v_gene: TRBV20-1; j_gene: TRBJ1-6; len: 8
CDR3aa: ASRGWDSPLH; abundance: few; d_gene: .; v_gene: TRBV2; j_gene: TRBJ1-6; len: 10
CDR3aa: ASIEGNYGYT; abundance: .; d_gene: .; v_gene: TRBV19; j_gene: TRBJ1-2; len: 10
CDR3aa: ASTLVSGIHNEQF; abundance: .; d_gene: .; v_gene: TRBV7-4; j_gene: TRBJ2-1; len: 13
CDR3aa: ASSAEAGFYEQY; abundance: .; d_gene: .; v_gene: TRBV25-1; j_gene: TRBJ2-7; len: 12
CDR3aa: ASRDIQNTGELF; abundance: few; d_gene: .; v_gene: TRBV14; j_gene: TRBJ2-2; len: 12
CDR3aa: AISASFYTDTQY; abundance: .; d_gene: .; v_gene: TRBV6-6; j_gene: TRBJ2-3; len: 12
CDR3aa: SVDGTGRGGNTEAF; abundance: .; d_gene: TRBD1; v_gene: TRBV29-1; j_gene: TRBJ1-1; len: 14
CDR3aa: SARDSAKNIQY; abundance: .; d_gene: .; v_gene: TRBV20-1; j_gene: TRBJ2-4; len: 11
CDR3aa: ASQQTVSTEAF; abundance: .; d_gene: .; v_gene: TRBV27; j_gene: TRBJ1-1; len: 11
CDR3aa: ASSFPRQGEVFGYT; abundance: .; d_gene: TRBD1; v_gene: TRBV12-3/TRBV12-4; j_gene: TRBJ1-2; len: 14
CDR3aa: ASSYSSSSSYNEQF; abundance: few; d_gene: .; v_gene: TRBV6-8; j_gene: TRBJ2-1; len: 14
CDR3aa: ASRPHPGLFMNTEAF; abundance: .; d_gene: .; v_gene: TRBV6-5; j_gene: TRBJ1-1; len: 15
CDR3aa: ASSLVKGTGVLRLTTNEKLF; abundance: few; d_gene: TRBD1; v_gene: TRBV7-2; j_gene: TRBJ1-4; len: 20
CDR3aa: ASSYSKGPYEQY; abundance: .; d_gene: .; v_gene: TRBV6-2/TRBV6-3; j_gene: TRBJ2-7; len: 12
CDR3aa: SAVSGRAGDTQY; abundance: many; d_gene: TRBD2; v_gene: TRBV20-1; j_gene: TRBJ2-3; len: 12
CDR3aa: ASSLRWSQYTQY; abundance: .; d_gene: .; v_gene: TRBV7-2; j_gene: TRBJ2-5; len: 12
CDR3aa: ASSLEERGDTQY; abundance: .; d_gene: .; v_gene: TRBV4-2; j_gene: TRBJ2-3; len: 12
CDR3aa: ASSPHQKSSYNEQF; abundance: few; d_gene: .; v_gene: TRBV12-3/TRBV12-4; j_gene: TRBJ2-1; len: 14
CDR3aa: ASSFFTGGRKTQY; abundance: .; d_gene: .; v_gene: TRBV28; j_gene: TRBJ2-5; len: 13
CDR3aa: ASAPTSMNTEAF; abundance: few; d_gene: .; v_gene: TRBV28; j_gene: TRBJ1-1; len: 12
CDR3aa: ASSLTDRGLEKLF; abundance: .; d_gene: TRBD1; v_gene: TRBV5-1; j_gene: TRBJ1-4; len: 13
CDR3aa: ASSLAAGLSRNYGYT; abundance: .; d_gene: .; v_gene: TRBV5-6; j_gene: TRBJ1-2; len: 15
CDR3aa: ASSHPGLARYNEQF; abundance: .; d_gene: TRBD2; v_gene: TRBV4-1; j_gene: TRBJ2-1; len: 14
CDR3aa: ATMDSEDNEQF; abundance: .; d_gene: .; v_gene: TRBV19; j_gene: TRBJ2-1; len: 11
CDR3aa: ASAGGILNTEAF; abundance: .; d_gene: .; v_gene: TRBV5-1; j_gene: TRBJ1-1; len: 12
CDR3aa: ASRNTAFRPLSNYGYT; abundance: .; d_gene: .; v_gene: TRBV28; j_gene: TRBJ1-2; len: 16
CDR3aa: ASSGGSSGGTYNEQF; abundance: few; d_gene: TRBD2; v_gene: TRBV12-3/TRBV12-4; j_gene: TRBJ2-1; len: 15
CDR3aa: ATSRDPKGGSAGYT; abundance: .; d_gene: .; v_gene: TRBV15; j_gene: TRBJ1-2; len: 14
CDR3aa: ATVPGRQGAYEQY; abundance: .; d_gene: TRBD1; v_gene: TRBV10-3; j_gene: TRBJ2-7; len: 13
CDR3aa: ASRTMDRGRLHEKLF; abundance: .; d_gene: TRBD1; v_gene: TRBV28; j_gene: TRBJ1-4; len: 15
CDR3aa: SARLGTSGTSSYEQY; abundance: .; d_gene: TRBD2; v_gene: TRBV20-1; j_gene: TRBJ2-7; len: 15
CDR3aa: ASSLRSRLAGGASYEQY; abundance: many; d_gene: TRBD2; v_gene: TRBV7-2; j_gene: TRBJ2-7; len: 17
CDR3aa: ASSQGPQGMSFYGYT; abundance: .; d_gene: TRBD1; v_gene: TRBV4-1; j_gene: TRBJ1-2; len: 15
CDR3aa: ASRFPSFGDTEAF; abundance: .; d_gene: .; v_gene: TRBV2; j_gene: TRBJ1-1; len: 13
CDR3aa: ASSPGGRENQPQH; abundance: few; d_gene: .; v_gene: TRBV12-3/TRBV12-4; j_gene: TRBJ1-5; len: 13
CDR3aa: ASSSRGGSYEQY; abundance: many; d_gene: .; v_gene: TRBV7-8; j_gene: TRBJ2-7; len: 12
CDR3aa: ASSRFWTNTEAF; abundance: many; d_gene: .; v_gene: TRBV7-2; j_gene: TRBJ1-1; len: 12
CDR3aa: ASSIGTGGISPLH; abundance: few; d_gene: TRBD1; v_gene: TRBV5-6; j_gene: TRBJ1-6; len: 13
CDR3aa: ASSLLQAGYT; abundance: .; d_gene: .; v_gene: TRBV28; j_gene: TRBJ1-2; len: 10
CDR3aa: ASTPVGYGTEAF; abundance: few; d_gene: .; v_gene: TRBV28; j_gene: TRBJ1-1; len: 12
CDR3aa: ASSWGRGLGELF; abundance: few; d_gene: TRBD1; v_gene: TRBV12-3/TRBV12-4; j_gene: TRBJ2-2; len: 12
CDR3aa: ASSQESAVSTDTQY; abundance: .; d_gene: .; v_gene: TRBV4-2; j_gene: TRBJ2-3; len: 14
CDR3aa: ASSLGRRGRDTEAF; abundance: many; d_gene: .; v_gene: TRBV7-2; j_gene: TRBJ1-1; len: 14
CDR3aa: ASSLPGLEYGYT; abundance: few; d_gene: .; v_gene: TRBV7-9; j_gene: TRBJ1-2; len: 12
CDR3aa: ASSLGDRSPPLH; abundance: .; d_gene: TRBD1; v_gene: TRBV7-6; j_gene: TRBJ1-6; len: 12